The 19 T cell receptor beta chains below were found in one sample sequenced in a study of blood T cells in healthy people across ages (dated by TCRdb to the mid-2010s). Libraries were constructed by 5' RACE. Instrument on record: Illumina HiSeq 2500. A second 7 to 11 cycle PCR used a sample-barcoded 5' primer and a J-beta primer mix. Using fastp trimming at Q25 and MiXCR clonotype assembly, TCRdb reanalyzed the public sequencing data and kept in-frame beta chains. Identical CDR3 proteins give one entry, which carries the most common genes and DNA. This sample lists 980,000 or so distinct CDR3 sequences; roughly 43% were detected once. The biggest ten clones account for about an eighth of the sample. The specimen sequenced was blood. Receptors were obtained from a man aged 25-45 years in good health.

This clonotype occurred a few times. The chain has TRBV4-3 and TRBJ2-3; the D gene is possibly TRBD1 (6 bases). The CDR3 has 15 residues. V lost 5 bases and J 6 bases, leaving 18 bases between the germline ends. Germline CDR1 reads LGHNA; CDR2 reads YSLEER. The CDR3 bases are TGCGCCAGCAGCACCGAGCAGGGGCGCGGGGATACGCAGTATTTT. It translates to CASSTEQGRGDTQYF.

The J gene is TRBJ1-4, the V gene TRBV20-1, with D maybe TRBD1 (5 bases). This CDR3 has 14 residues. V lost 4 bases and J 5 bases, leaving 14 bases between the germline ends. Germline V gives CDR1 DFQATT, CDR2 SNEGSKA (reference sequence). The CDR3: CSATSGTLNEKLFF. The CDR3, as DNA: TGCAGTGCTACCTCCGGGACGCTAAATGAAAAACTGTTTTTT.

This clonotype has just a few counts. The CDR3 DNA follows: TGTGCCAGCAGCCGGACAGGGGTGGGTGAAAAACTGTTTTTT. This gives the protein CASSRTGVGEKLFF. This chain joins TRBV7-8 and TRBJ1-4; the match to TRBD1 covers 9 bases. CDR3 size: 14 residues. V lost 5 bases and J lost 7; bases outside the gene matches: 5. Germline values: CDR1 SGHVS, CDR2 FQNEAQ.

The chain carries TRBV12-3 or TRBV12-4 and TRBJ1-3; the D gene is possibly TRBD1 (5 bases). Trimming pared 11 bases from V and 3 bases from J, leaving 17 bases between. The CDR3 runs to 14 residues. For the CDR3, the DNA is TGTGCCTCGACGGGGGGAACAATTGGAAACACCATATATTTT. This sequence encodes CASTGGTIGNTIYF.

V and J are TRBV12-3 or TRBV12-4 and TRBJ1-5, with 8 positions matching TRBD1. The CDR3 runs 14 residues. The V and J ends lost 7 bases and 3 bases, in that order; junction bases with no gene match: 5. CDR3 in DNA: TGTGCCAGCACTCCGACAGGGGCCAATCAGCCCCAGCATTTT. Translated: CASTPTGANQPQHF.

This chain connects TRBV7-9 to TRBJ1-2; no clear D gene. The CDR3 is made up of 14 amino acids. Germline CDR1 is SEHNR and CDR2 is FQNEAQ (reference sequence). The V end lost 2 bases, the J end lost 6 bases, and 13 bases lay between the germline ends. The CDR3: CASSLTRGVNGYTF. In DNA, the CDR3 is TGTGCCAGCAGCTTAACACGGGGTGTCAATGGCTACACCTTC.

This chain links TRBV10-3 with TRBJ2-5; D tentatively fits TRBD1 or TRBD2 (5 bases each). There are 13 residues in the CDR3. Germline V lookup: CDR1 ENHRY, CDR2 SYGVKD. The ends were cut back, 7 bases at V and 5 bases at J, with 14 bases in the middle. CDR3 region: CAITMDWGETQYF. For the CDR3, the DNA is TGTGCCATCACCATGGACTGGGGGGAGACCCAGTACTTC.

The chain carries TRBV6-2 or TRBV6-3 and TRBJ2-1; a weak D match, TRBD1 (6 bases). Trimming shortened V by 10 bases and J by 6 bases, and 13 bases separated the two germline ends. The germline V gene encodes CDR1 MNHEY and CDR2 SVGEGT. The CDR3 loop spans 12 amino acids. CDR3 sequence: CAIRTEGNEQFF. For the CDR3, the DNA is TGTGCCATCAGGACAGAGGGCAATGAGCAGTTCTTC.

This chain links TRBV4-3 with TRBJ2-1, with D perhaps assigned TRBD1 or TRBD2 (5 bases each). Trimming removed 3 bases at V and 4 bases at J, with 16 bases between. The length of the CDR3 is 16 residues. Germline loops: CDR1 LGHNA, CDR2 YSLEER. CDR3 DNA sequence: TGCGCCAGCAGCCACCGGGACCACCGGACTTACAATGAGCAGTTCTTC. Amino acids: CASSHRDHRTYNEQFF.

This clonotype has just a few counts. The V gene is TRBV5-1, the J gene TRBJ2-3, with 9 bases aligning to TRBD1. CDR1 is SGHRS and CDR2 is YFSETQ in the germline V gene. This CDR3 region has 17 residues. The V segment lost 2 bases and the J segment 2 bases; nucleotides outside the gene matches: 9. In nucleotides, the CDR3 is TGCGCCAGCAGCTTTGCAGGACAGGGGACATTCACAGATACGCAGTATTTT. Translated: CASSFAGQGTFTDTQYF. Variable domain in full (rest from reference TRBV5-1 and TRBJ2-3): KAGVTQTPRYLIKTRGQQVTLSCSPISGHRSVSWYQQTPGQGLQFLFEYFSETQRNKGNFPGRFSGRQFSNSRSEMNVSTLELGDSALYLCASSFAGQGTFTDTQYFGPGTRLTVL.

The table lists this clonotype with a few counts. As DNA, the CDR3 is TGTGCCAGCAGCGCAGACATCTCCTACGAGCAGTACTTC. It specifies CASSADISYEQYF. The V gene is TRBV27, the J gene TRBJ2-7; no reliable D call. Trimming pared 6 bases from V and 0 bases from J, leaving 9 bases between. Germline V gene data show CDR1 as MNHEY and CDR2 as SMNVEV (reference sequence). This CDR3 contains 13 residues.

Notes on this clonotype: Sequence at one end of the junction differs from germline and may be a read error. The J gene is TRBJ1-2, the V gene TRBV4-1, with no clear D. Looked up from germline, CDR1 is MGHRA and CDR2 is YSYEKL. There are 17 residues in the CDR3. The CDR3: CASSQDSGEGTTYGYSF. DNA of the CDR3: TGCGCCAGCAGCCAAGATAGTGGCGAGGGAACCACCTATGGCTACAGCTTC.

A note on this clonotype: This may stem from a read error, because a much larger clone lies one nucleotide away. The chain carries TRBV18 and TRBJ1-2, with 8 bases matching TRBD1. V dropped 2 bases and J dropped 6; count of bases not matched to a gene: 5. The CDR3 spans 14 residues. CDR1 and CDR2 from the germline V gene are KGHSH and LQKENI. This chain's CDR3 is CASSPTGGGHGYTF. The CDR3 DNA reads TGTGCCAGCTCACCAACAGGGGGAGGCCATGGCTACACCTTC.

The CDR3 DNA follows: TGTGCCAGCAGCGAGTTGGGTAGGGCAGGCGAGGAGACCCAGTACTTC. Its translation: CASSELGRAGEETQYF. The rearrangement links TRBV5-6 to TRBJ2-5, with D uncertain. Germline V gene data show CDR1 as SGHDT and CDR2 as YYEEEE. V lost 4 bases and J lost 5, with 21 bases in between. This CDR3 is built from 16 residues.

This chain uses TRBV7-9 with TRBJ1-2; maybe TRBD1 (5 bases). This CDR3 is 13 amino acids long. The germline CDR1 and CDR2 sequences are SEHNR and FQNEAQ (reference sequence). V lost 5 bases and J lost 3, with 10 bases in between. The CDR3 reads CASSRDGYYGYTF. CDR3 coding DNA: TGTGCCAGCAGCCGGGACGGATACTATGGCTACACCTTC.

The chain recombines TRBV4-2 with TRBJ2-3; 8 bases align to TRBD1. V lost 2 bases to trimming and J lost 4 bases; unmatched junction nucleotides: 5. The germline CDR1 and CDR2 sequences are LGHNA and YNFKEQ. The CDR3 consists of 15 residues. The CDR3 sequence: CASSQSDRDADTQYF. CDR3 nucleotide sequence: TGTGCCAGCAGCCAATCGGACAGGGATGCAGATACGCAGTATTTT.

In this sample, this clonotype turned up a few times. The chain employs TRBV7-9 and TRBJ2-7, with D hard to call. CDR3 length equals 12 residues. Trimming shortened V by 3 bases and J by 3 bases, and 6 bases separated the two germline ends. Germline V gene data show CDR1 as SEHNR and CDR2 as FQNEAQ (reference sequence). In nucleotides, the CDR3 is TGTGCCAGCAGCTTCGACCGCTACGAGCAGTACTTC. As protein: CASSFDRYEQYF.

This clonotype was recorded a few times. The V and J genes are TRBV5-1 and TRBJ2-3, with TRBD2 matching over 7 bases. The germline V gene encodes CDR1 SGHRS and CDR2 YFSETQ. The V and J ends lost 3 bases and 1 base, in that order; junction bases with no gene match: 5. The CDR3 sequence is 15 residues long. The DNA for the CDR3 is TGCGCCAGCAGCTCGAGCGGGGATCGCACAGATACGCAGTATTTT. It translates to CASSSSGDRTDTQYF.

This clonotype has more than one count but fewer than ten. This chain uses TRBV20-1 with TRBJ1-5; D gene ambiguous. V lost 2 bases and J 5 bases, leaving 10 bases between the germline ends. CDR1 and CDR2 from the germline V gene are DFQATT and SNEGSKA (reference sequence). This CDR3 has 13 residues. Here the CDR3 reads CSARRVVYQPQHF. CDR3 DNA sequence: TGCAGTGCTAGACGCGTCGTTTATCAGCCCCAGCATTTT.